These T cell receptor beta chains were read from a single sample in a study of shared clonotypes between healthy human individuals. Measured with immunoSEQ multiplex PCR; TCRdb has only the in-frame clones, and not every one. The sample holds millions of clones; roughly nine tenths are singletons and the top ten take about 0.13%. Sequencing input: naive CD4+ T cells sorted from blood. The receptors were gathered from a man younger than 35 in good health. Both conserved end residues are trimmed from each CDR3.

TRBV6-1,TRBJ1-3,ASSGDIGRSGNTIY
TRBV6-5,TRBJ1-2,ASGGGGGLYGYT
TRBV30,TRBJ1-3,AWSLGGRNSGNTIY
TRBV30,TRBJ2-1,AWSVRDNDNEQF
TRBV10-3,TRBJ2-5,AISESIGSQETQY
TRBV6-5,TRBJ1-6,ASSAYNSPLH
TRBV7-9,TRBJ2-1,ASSRREVYNEQF
TRBV7-8,TRBJ1-5,ASSLAFNYQPQH
TRBV4-3,TRBJ2-7,ASSRTSGSSYEQY
TRBV6-5,TRBJ1-2,ASGTGQPNYGYT
TRBV21-1,TRBJ1-3,ASSKSWLSSGNTIY
TRBV2,TRBJ1-1,ASIKDGGNTEAF
TRBV7-2,TRBJ2-5,ASSLSGRGGETQY
TRBV19,TRBJ2-2,ASSIRPSWNTGELF
TRBV7-2,TRBJ2-3,ASSLIVDTQY
TRBV18,TRBJ1-4,ASSPPRGEKLF
TRBV2,TRBJ1-5,ASSAGQPNQPQH
TRBV28,TRBJ2-7,ASSLTAPYEQY
TRBV9,TRBJ2-1,ASSPILAGGIYNEQF
TRBV25-1,TRBJ1-2,ASSDPRGNYGYT
TRBV11-3,TRBJ2-1,ASSSQGLAGRDEQF
TRBV30,TRBJ2-7,AWSGDSYYEQY
TRBV5-1,TRBJ2-5,ASSLRWGRYQETQY
TRBV5-1,TRBJ2-7,ASRAGDSYEQY
TRBV5-1,TRBJ1-4,ASSPEGLTTNEKLF
TRBV2,TRBJ2-1,ASSESQAGSYNEQF
TRBV9,TRBJ2-1,ASSVGTRTYYNEQF
TRBV5-1,TRBJ2-7,ASSLDRVGGEQY
TRBV10-3,NA,AISGQTYEQY
TRBV7-2,TRBJ1-2,ASSSTGTADYGYT
TRBV2,TRBJ1-1,ASTQMTVPNTEAF
TRBV6-5,TRBJ2-7,ASSRTRDEQY
TRBV7-9,TRBJ2-3,ASSQDRVVDTQY
TRBV19,TRBJ1-5,ASAVRTGGNQPQH
TRBV5-1,TRBJ1-2,ASSPGGTGSFYGYT
TRBV10-3,TRBJ1-4,AISEGDRANEKLF
TRBV5-1,TRBJ1-5,ASSPAGSGQPQH
TRBV2,TRBJ2-2,ASINNREGGELF
TRBV7-2,TRBJ2-3,ASSLATSAPDTQY
TRBV5-5,TRBJ2-7,ASSFPLGPPY
TRBV2,TRBJ1-2,ATKQGANYGYT
TRBV2,TRBJ1-5,ASSPDRARQPQH
TRBV7-9,TRBJ2-1,ASSSQNTDEQF
TRBV10-3,TRBJ1-2,AISPPANYGYT
TRBV7-2,TRBJ1-1,ASSLVGGLNTEAF